The 7 T cell receptor beta chains listed next were all sequenced from one sample in a study of chemoradiotherapy in HPV16-positive cancers (dated by TCRdb to between 2020 and 2023). The protocol used for the library was the immunoSEQ multiplex PCR assay. TCRdb retrieved this table from immuneACCESS and kept in-frame rearrangements only. Not all clones are present; in checked studies, unresolved V genes account for under half, and no reason is known for the remainder. The sample contains tens of thousands of clones, 75% to 85% of them found a single time. In total, the top ten clones hold approximately 5.4% of the sample. Source: blood, taken from a patient who underwent chemoradiotherapy. Receptors originate from a human donor with HPV-associated anogenital cancer.

The genes are TRBV11-3 and TRBJ1-1; weak D call: TRBD1 (6 bases). V was clipped by 2 bases and J by 1 base, with 8 bases between them. The germline gives CDR1 SGHNT, CDR2 YENEEA. The CDR3 sequence is 14 residues long. The chain's CDR3 is CASSLQGSNTEAFF. The CDR3 DNA reads TGTGCCAGCAGCTTACAGGGGTCGAACACTGAAGCTTTCTTT.

This sequence joins TRBV5-4 and TRBJ2-7, with a tentative D call TRBD1 (5 bases). The length of the CDR3 is 14 residues. Trimming pared 4 bases from V and 0 bases from J, leaving 11 bases between. CDR1 is SGHNT, CDR2 YYREEE, per germline (reference sequence). CDR3 DNA: TGTGCCAGCAGCCGAAAGGACATCTCCTACGAGCAGTACTTC. It yields the protein CASSRKDISYEQYF.

The rearrangement uses TRBV27 and TRBJ2-2, with D perhaps given as TRBD1 or TRBD2 (5 bases each). Trimming took 3 bases from V and 2 from J, leaving 10 bases between them. In germline, CDR1 is MNHEY, CDR2 SMNVEV (reference sequence). The length of the CDR3 is 15 residues. CDR3 region: CASSFGTGNTGELFF. The DNA of the CDR3 is TGTGCCAGCAGTTTTGGGACGGGAAACACCGGGGAGCTGTTTTTT.

This clone was seen more than once but under ten times. This chain uses TRBV2 with TRBJ1-3; TRBD1 matches at 12 bases. The germline V gene encodes CDR1 SNHLY and CDR2 FYNNEI. Germline trimming cut 7 bases from V and 3 bases from J; bases unmatched to any gene: 4. The length of the CDR3 is 15 residues. CDR3 protein: CASTRDRGLGNTIYF. The CDR3, as DNA: TGTGCCAGCACCCGGGACAGGGGGCTTGGAAACACCATATATTTT.

The chain joins TRBV6-1 to TRBJ2-7; D gene ambiguous. Germline V gene sequence: CDR1 MNHNS, CDR2 SASEGT. This CDR3 is built from 13 residues. V was clipped by 4 bases and J by 3 bases, with 10 bases between them. The CDR3 DNA reads TGTGCCAGCAGTGTTGAGCGAAGCTACGAGCAGTACTTC. Its protein is CASSVERSYEQYF.

This chain links TRBV18 with TRBJ1-1; the D is unclear. There are 10 residues in the CDR3. The germline V and J ends were trimmed by 5 bases and 6 bases, with 4 bases remaining between them. CDR1 and CDR2 from the germline V gene are KGHSH and LQKENI. CDR3 region: CASSGAEAFF. The CDR3 DNA reads TGTGCCAGCTCAGGCGCTGAAGCTTTCTTT.

This clone was seen only a few times. The chain recombines TRBV4-2 with TRBJ1-3, with TRBD1 matching over 8 bases. V was pared by 3 bases and J by 0 bases, with 4 bases of the junction left unmatched. Germline V gene lookup returns CDR1 LGHNA and CDR2 YNFKEQ. The CDR3 is made up of 16 amino acids. CDR3 loop: CASSQTGADSGNTIYF. CDR3 DNA: TGTGCCAGCAGCCAGACAGGGGCCGACTCTGGAAACACCATATATTTT.